The 17 T cell receptor beta chains presented below share a single source sample, sequenced in a study of blood T cell repertoires in COVID-19. Sequenced by immunoSEQ multiplex PCR; TCRdb stores in-frame clones only, minus some. There are about 58,000 clones in the sample; approximately 86% occur only once, and about 8% lies in the top ten. Sample: peripheral blood. The source is a woman in her 70s with active COVID-19.

V and J are TRBV3-1 (or the pseudogene TRBV3-2) and TRBJ1-1; unclear D gene. Deletions cut 0 bases from V and 2 bases from J, with 7 bases between. This CDR3 is built from 14 residues. Germline CDR1 and CDR2: LGHDT and YNNKEL (reference sequence). This CDR3 reads CASSQEFINTEAFF. The CDR3 DNA is TGTGCCAGCAGCCAAGAGTTTATTAACACTGAAGCTTTCTTT.

The chain combines TRBV27 with TRBJ1-1, with 7 bases that match TRBD1. Germline V gene data show CDR1 as MNHEY and CDR2 as SMNVEV (reference sequence). This CDR3 is 19 amino acids long. V lost 1 base and J lost 2; bases outside the gene matches: 16. The CDR3, as DNA: TGTGCCAGCAGTTTATACCCTACAACTCAGGGGGACCGTAACACTGAAGCTTTCTTT. This encodes CASSLYPTTQGDRNTEAFF.

V and J are TRBV10-3 and TRBJ1-6; 10 bases fit TRBD1. The CDR3 has 14 residues. The V gene's germline CDR1 is ENHRY and CDR2 SYGVKD. Trimming at V came to 7 bases and at J to 6 bases, leaving 3 bases not matched to a gene. The CDR3 loop is CAINWDRGNSPLHF. DNA of the CDR3: TGTGCCATCAATTGGGACAGGGGTAATTCACCCCTCCACTTT.

The chain joins TRBV5-1 to TRBJ2-7, with D possibly TRBD1 on 6 matching bases. CDR3 length equals 16 residues. Germline loops: CDR1 SGHRS, CDR2 YFSETQ. Trimming left V 1 base short and J 2 bases short, with 16 bases between. This chain's CDR3 is CASSLLQGKGTYEQYF. In nucleotides, the CDR3 is TGCGCCAGCAGCTTGCTGCAGGGGAAGGGAACCTACGAGCAGTACTTC.

The chain joins TRBV7-6 to TRBJ1-6; TRBD1 is a possible D gene (5 bases). The V end was cut by 2 bases, the J end by 9 bases, with 14 bases between. From germline, CDR1 is SGHVS and CDR2 FNYEAQ. The CDR3 length is 15 residues. CDR3 amino acids: CASSLKKGEGSPLHF. The CDR3 DNA reads TGTGCCAGCAGCTTAAAAAAAGGGGAAGGTTCACCCCTCCACTTT.

The rearrangement uses TRBV2 and TRBJ1-3; 7 bases fit TRBD1. J gave up 0 bases and V 11 bases, and 13 bases lay outside the gene matches. Germline CDR1 SNHLY, CDR2 FYNNEI. The CDR3 is 16 residues long. The DNA of the CDR3 is TGTGCCGGAAAACAGGGGCCGACCCCCTCTGGAAACACCATATATTTT. Amino acid sequence: CAGKQGPTPSGNTIYF.

The CDR3 reads CASNRGDNYNEQFF. The DNA of the CDR3 is TGTGCCAGCAACCGTGGGGACAACTACAATGAGCAGTTCTTC. This chain links TRBV9 with TRBJ2-1; a weak D match, TRBD1 (6 bases). This CDR3 has 14 residues. V was cut by 6 bases and J by 3 bases, with 13 bases left in between. Germline V CDR1 and CDR2: SGDLS, YYNGEE.

This clone appeared a single time. The chain joins TRBV27 to TRBJ2-1; D is possibly TRBD1 (6 bases). V lost 3 bases and J 10 bases, leaving 13 bases between the germline ends. The CDR3 length is 13 residues. Germline V gives CDR1 MNHEY, CDR2 SMNVEV (reference sequence). The CDR3 sequence: CASSFPYREEQFF. The CDR3, as DNA: TGTGCCAGCAGTTTCCCCTACAGGGAAGAGCAGTTCTTC.

The CDR3 loop is CASREDRRGLTEAFF. CDR3 nucleotides: TGCGCCAGCAGGGAGGACAGAAGAGGTCTCACTGAAGCTTTCTTT. The V call is TRBV10-2, the J call TRBJ1-1; a weak D match, TRBD1 (6 bases). CDR1 is WSHSY, CDR2 SAAADI, per germline. V lost 6 bases, J lost 4 bases, and 18 bases lay in between. The CDR3 has 15 residues.

This clone appeared a few times. This rearrangement joins TRBV25-1 to TRBJ1-5; D is unresolved. In germline, CDR1 is MGHDK, CDR2 SYGVNS. Trimming shortened V by 5 bases and J by 4 bases, and 6 bases separated the two germline ends. The CDR3 loop spans 12 amino acids. The CDR3 region is CASSLANQPQHF. The DNA of the CDR3 is TGTGCCAGCAGTTTGGCTAATCAGCCCCAGCATTTT. The full variable domain, with the rest looked up from reference TRBV25-1 and TRBJ1-5, is EADIYQTPRYLVIGTGKKITLECSQTMGHDKMYWYQQDPGMELHLIHYSYGVNSTEKGDLSSESTVSRIRTEHFPLTLESARPSHTSQYLCASSLANQPQHFGDGTRLSIL.

This CDR3 is CASRTGSSYEQYF. DNA of the CDR3: TGCGCCAGCAGAACAGGGAGCTCCTACGAGCAGTACTTC. The rearrangement links TRBV5-1 to TRBJ2-7; D is possibly TRBD1 (6 bases). The CDR3 is 13 residues long. CDR1 and CDR2 (germline): SGHRS, YFSETQ. V lost 5 bases and J 0 bases, leaving 9 bases between the germline ends.

The chain recombines TRBV19 with TRBJ2-3, with 11 positions matching TRBD2. The CDR3 covers 15 residues. After removal of 5 bases from V and 4 bases from J, the junction contained 5 bases not matched to a gene. In germline, CDR1 is LNHDA, CDR2 SQIVND (reference sequence). The CDR3 DNA sequence: TGTGCCAGTAGTGCCACTAGCGGGAGACCAGATACGCAGTATTTT. Residues: CASSATSGRPDTQYF.

The chain joins TRBV3-1 (or the pseudogene TRBV3-2) to TRBJ2-1; a possible D gene is TRBD1 (5 bases). The germline V and J ends were trimmed by 4 bases and 3 bases, with 16 bases remaining between them. CDR1 and CDR2 from the germline V gene are LGHDT and YNNKEL (reference sequence). The length of the CDR3 is 16 residues. The CDR3 reads CASSPRAVGRYNEQFF. The CDR3 nucleotides read TGTGCCAGCAGCCCCAGGGCCGTAGGACGCTACAATGAGCAGTTCTTC.

The chain links TRBV28 to TRBJ1-1; 10 bases fit TRBD1. The CDR3 extends over 14 amino acids. CDR1 MDHEN and CDR2 SYDVKM come from the germline V gene. V was clipped by 6 bases and J by 5 bases; unmatched bases: 6. The CDR3 region has the DNA TGTGCCAGCAGAACCCGGGACAGGGGTACTGAAGCTTTCTTT. Translated: CASRTRDRGTEAFF.

The CDR3 loop reads CSVVGQGQQETQYF. In DNA, the CDR3 is TGCAGCGTTGTGGGTCAGGGACAGCAAGAGACCCAGTACTTC. The chain has TRBV29-1 and TRBJ2-5; 7 nucleotides line up with TRBD1. The CDR3 runs to 14 residues. The ends lost 4 bases at V and 2 bases at J; junction bases unmatched: 7. Germline CDR1 and CDR2: SQVTM and ANQGSEA. Complete variable domain (other parts from reference TRBV29-1 and TRBJ2-5): SAVISQKPSRDICQRGTSLTIQCQVDSQVTMMFWYRQQPGQSLTLIATANQGSEATYESGFVIDKFPISRPNLTFSTLTVSNMSPEDSSIYLCSVVGQGQQETQYFGPGTRLLVL.

In this sample, this clone turned up a few times. The chain is built from TRBV5-6 and TRBJ2-7; 9 bases agree with TRBD1. V was pared by 2 bases and J by 3 bases, with 3 bases of the junction left unmatched. The CDR3 covers 14 residues. Germline lookup yields CDR1 SGHDT and CDR2 YYEEEE. The CDR3 DNA reads as TGTGCCAGCAGCTTACCGGGACAGGGCTACGAGCAGTACTTC. It translates to CASSLPGQGYEQYF.

This rearrangement joins TRBV7-9 to TRBJ2-1, with a weak D call TRBD2 (6 bases). Trimming stripped 2 bases from V and 6 bases from J, with 17 bases between. The CDR3 has 16 amino acids. Germline V gene sequence: CDR1 SEHNR, CDR2 FQNEAQ (reference sequence). CDR3 protein: CASSLWGSGDPNEQFF. The CDR3 DNA sequence: TGTGCCAGCAGCTTATGGGGTTCGGGGGATCCCAATGAGCAGTTCTTC.